What follows is one T cell receptor (beta chain) and its context. Its target antigen remains unknown. The input lacks base qualities; no much larger clone sits a single base away. This entry comes from a study of T cell responses to AZD1222 COVID-19 vaccine (TCRdb year 2021). Background on the whole study: A total of about 240 trial participants underwent TCR sequencing, of whom 207 received two doses of AZD1222 and about 25 received two doses of the MenACWY control vaccine. Trial participants were enrolled by age into subgroups of 18-55, 56-69 and 70-plus years, and about 150, 27 and 61 TCR-sequenced participants, respectively, were included in these subgroups. The investigation overall reported the following: Participants were mostly white British, with more females than males. The authors suggested clonal diversity may have been underestimated. Conclusions about previously exposed vaccinees are limited because only five to seven AZD1222 recipients were SARS-CoV-2 seropositive at baseline. No day 14 peak-response samples were available, so repertoires were characterized only after the peak T cell response. A significant rise in spike-specific TCR breadth and depth was observed after two AZD1222 doses relative to day 0 and relative to MenACWY recipients. In the small 56-69-year group, the increase in depth fell short of significance, most likely because of low power. Nearly half of unique spike-specific TCRs reportedly recognized epitopes outside regions mutated in the B.1.351 and B.1.1.7 variants. CD4 TCRs associated with the vaccine covered the entire spike protein, and the dominant responses were in regions 160-218 and 743-854.

The CDR3 regions of human TCRbeta chains were subjected to immunosequencing. The paper's data handling went like this. TCRs in the repertoires were compared against a reference library of SARS-CoV-2-specific TCRs that had been generated with the MIRA antigen-specificity platform. Breadth was defined as the fraction of unique TCRs that were SARS-CoV-2-associated. Depth was defined as the fraction of total T cells that were SARS-CoV-2-associated. Using the MIRA data, every spike-specific TCR was mapped to the spike region that the TCR reacted to and assigned to either a CD4 or a CD8 class. Log10-transformed breadth and depth values were compared by one-way ANOVA with Sidak's multiple comparisons tests. TCRdb retrieved this table from immuneACCESS and kept in-frame rearrangements only. Not all clones are present; in checked studies, unresolved V genes account for under half, and no reason is known for the remainder. Clonal size and the V and J genes are those of that table, whereas D and trimming came from the DNA. In this sample the table shows roughly 50,000 clones, more than 70% of which occur a single time. Clones ranked in the top ten supply 13% to 15% of the sample.

The time point label of this sample denotes: about 28 days (+/-7) after the second vaccine dose. Because spike-specific TCR depth and breadth did not differ between the two schedules, AZD1222 recipients who got a second dose at roughly 4 weeks were pooled with those who got a second dose at roughly 12 weeks. Samples from vaccinated people were obtained from the UK trials COV001 and COV002, which included a single-blind randomized controlled phase 2/3 trial of AZD1222 (ChAdOx1 nCoV-19) in healthy adults. For TCRbeta chain sequencing, PBMC samples were collected from trial participants at day 0 and at day 28 after the second dose. This TCR was recovered from an adult who received the AZD1222 COVID-19 vaccine. This material consisted of peripheral blood, taken 28 days after the second AZD1222 dose.

CDR3 loop: CASSLTVFDEAFF. The DNA reads as follows: TGTGCCAGCAGCTTGACCGTATTTGATGAAGCTTTCTTT. The rearrangement joined TRBV5-4 to TRBJ1-1, with the D gene too uncertain to name. CDR1 and CDR2, looked up from the germline V gene (reference sequence), are SGHNT and YYREEE. The CDR3 starts with the cysteine, ends with the phenylalanine, and has 13 residues. Kept here is only the CDR3 DNA, which spans 39 bases and is read in frame from base 1. V drops 1 base and J drops 7 bases, leaving 11 bases in between. When the CDR3 is completed using the reference TRBV5-4 and TRBJ1-1 genes on either side, the full variable domain is ETGVTQSPTHLIKTRGQQVTLRCSSQSGHNTVSWYQQALGQGPQFIFQYYREEENGRGNFPPRFSGLQFPNYSSELNVNALELDDSALYLCASSLTVFDEAFFGQGTRLTVV.